This is a list of T cell receptor beta chains from one sample in a study of T cell responses to AZD1222 COVID-19 vaccine. Some clones are missing from TCRdb's copy, which holds only in-frame ones; the method was immunoSEQ multiplex PCR. There are about 85,000 clones in the sample; under 95% occur only once, and 6.5% to 9.5% lies in the top ten. The input for sequencing was peripheral blood, taken 28 days after the second AZD1222 dose. The receptors derive from an adult who received the AZD1222 COVID-19 vaccine. Both conserved end residues are part of each CDR3. Each record gives: D gene, clone size, V gene, J gene, CDR3 DNA, CDR3 protein. A D gene is named only where the DNA matches it firmly. Not every row has a clone size; where given, it reads once, few, many or a size class.

D gene: TRBD2; clone size: -; V gene: TRBV9; J gene: TRBJ2-7; CDR3 DNA: TGTGCCAGCAGCCCCCTAGCGGGGACAAGCTACGAGCAGTACTTC; CDR3 protein: CASSPLAGTSYEQYF
D gene: -; clone size: -; V gene: TRBV5-1; J gene: TRBJ2-7; CDR3 DNA: TGCGCCAGCAGCTTTGGAAGGGGCGGCGAGCAGTACTTC; CDR3 protein: CASSFGRGGEQYF
D gene: TRBD1; clone size: -; V gene: TRBV7-9; J gene: TRBJ2-3; CDR3 DNA: TGTGCCAGCAGCGCGGACAGGGGCACAGATACGCAGTATTTT; CDR3 protein: CASSADRGTDTQYF
D gene: -; clone size: -; V gene: TRBV5-1; J gene: TRBJ1-1; CDR3 DNA: TGCGCCAGCAGCTTGAGGGGACCGATGAACACTGAAGCTTTCTTT; CDR3 protein: CASSLRGPMNTEAFF
D gene: -; clone size: -; V gene: TRBV5-1; J gene: TRBJ2-2; CDR3 DNA: TGCGCCAGCAGCCCTTCAATGGGGACCCCGACCGGGGAGCTGTTTTTT; CDR3 protein: CASSPSMGTPTGELFF
D gene: -; clone size: -; V gene: TRBV5-1; J gene: TRBJ2-5; CDR3 DNA: TGCGCCAGCAGCTTCTCGGGGCCGAGGGAGACCCAGTACTTC; CDR3 protein: CASSFSGPRETQYF
D gene: -; clone size: -; V gene: TRBV24-1; J gene: TRBJ1-2; CDR3 DNA: TGTGCCACCAGTGATCCGAACACGCTCTATGGCTACACCTTC; CDR3 protein: CATSDPNTLYGYTF
D gene: -; clone size: once; V gene: TRBV7-3; J gene: TRBJ2-2; CDR3 DNA: TGTGCCAGCAGCCCCGGGGGCGGGGAGCTGTTTTTT; CDR3 protein: CASSPGGGELFF
D gene: -; clone size: -; V gene: TRBV28; J gene: TRBJ2-7; CDR3 DNA: TGTGCCACCAACTCACCCTACGAGCAGTACTTC; CDR3 protein: CATNSPYEQYF
D gene: -; clone size: -; V gene: TRBV3-1/TRBV3-2; J gene: TRBJ1-2; CDR3 DNA: TGTGCCAGCAGCCAAGGACTAGGGGGGAACTATGGCTACACCTTC; CDR3 protein: CASSQGLGGNYGYTF
D gene: TRBD2; clone size: -; V gene: TRBV5-1; J gene: TRBJ2-2; CDR3 DNA: TGCGCCAGCAGCTTGACTAGCGGGATTGTTACCGGGGAGCTGTTTTTT; CDR3 protein: CASSLTSGIVTGELFF
D gene: TRBD2; clone size: -; V gene: TRBV5-1; J gene: TRBJ2-1; CDR3 DNA: TGCGCCAGCAGCTTGGGGCTAGCGGGGGAGTACAATGAGCAGTTCTTC; CDR3 protein: CASSLGLAGEYNEQFF
D gene: TRBD1; clone size: -; V gene: TRBV19; J gene: TRBJ1-6; CDR3 DNA: TGTGCCAGTAGCGCCGGGACAGCGAGTAATTCACCCCTCCACTTT; CDR3 protein: CASSAGTASNSPLHF
D gene: TRBD2; clone size: -; V gene: TRBV7-2; J gene: TRBJ2-3; CDR3 DNA: TGTGCCAGCAGCTTAGTGACCCTAGCGGGAGCAGATACGCAGTATTTT; CDR3 protein: CASSLVTLAGADTQYF
D gene: -; clone size: -; V gene: TRBV5-1; J gene: TRBJ1-2; CDR3 DNA: TGCGCCAGCAGCTTGGGGTCCATTGGGGATAACTATGGCTACACCTTC; CDR3 protein: CASSLGSIGDNYGYTF
D gene: TRBD2; clone size: -; V gene: TRBV11-3; J gene: TRBJ2-7; CDR3 DNA: TGTGCCAGCAGCTACGGGGGAGGGGCACCCTACGAGCAGTACTTC; CDR3 protein: CASSYGGGAPYEQYF
D gene: TRBD2; clone size: -; V gene: TRBV24-1; J gene: TRBJ2-2; CDR3 DNA: TGTGCCACCAGTGACCCCTGGCGGGAGAAAAACACCGGGGAGCTGTTTTTT; CDR3 protein: CATSDPWREKNTGELFF
D gene: -; clone size: -; V gene: TRBV7-9; J gene: TRBJ2-5; CDR3 DNA: TGTGCCAGCAGTTTCGACTGGAAAGAGACCCAGTACTTC; CDR3 protein: CASSFDWKETQYF
D gene: -; clone size: -; V gene: TRBV5-4; J gene: TRBJ2-1; CDR3 DNA: TGTGCCAGCAGCTTAATACGAAATGAGCAGTTCTTC; CDR3 protein: CASSLIRNEQFF
D gene: -; clone size: -; V gene: TRBV7-8; J gene: TRBJ1-5; CDR3 DNA: TGTGCCAGCAGCTTAGAACAGGGAACGAATCAGCCCCAGCATTTT; CDR3 protein: CASSLEQGTNQPQHF
D gene: TRBD1; clone size: -; V gene: TRBV14; J gene: TRBJ1-2; CDR3 DNA: TGTGCCAGCAGCCAAGGCACAGGGGGCCTAGATGGCTACACCTTC; CDR3 protein: CASSQGTGGLDGYTF
D gene: -; clone size: -; V gene: TRBV13; J gene: TRBJ1-2; CDR3 DNA: TGTGCCAGCAGCCCAGGTCGGGGGGTCTATGGCTACACCTTC; CDR3 protein: CASSPGRGVYGYTF
D gene: -; clone size: -; V gene: TRBV7-2; J gene: TRBJ2-1; CDR3 DNA: TGTGCCAGCAGCCTACTGGTGAACCATGAGCAGTTCTTC; CDR3 protein: CASSLLVNHEQFF
D gene: -; clone size: -; V gene: TRBV6-5; J gene: TRBJ1-1; CDR3 DNA: TGTGCCAGCAGTTACCCGGACGGTGAAGCTTTCTTT; CDR3 protein: CASSYPDGEAFF
D gene: TRBD2; clone size: -; V gene: TRBV6-1; J gene: TRBJ2-1; CDR3 DNA: TGTGCCAGCAGTGATGAAGGGACTAGTCTGTATGAGCAGTTCTTC; CDR3 protein: CASSDEGTSLYEQFF
D gene: TRBD1; clone size: once; V gene: TRBV19; J gene: TRBJ1-5; CDR3 DNA: TGTGCCAGTAGTATGAGGTTGACAGGGGTTCAGCCCCAGCATTTT; CDR3 protein: CASSMRLTGVQPQHF
D gene: -; clone size: -; V gene: TRBV15; J gene: TRBJ1-3; CDR3 DNA: TGTGCCACCAGCATGCCCGGGTCCTCCTCCTCTGGAAACACCATATATTTT; CDR3 protein: CATSMPGSSSSGNTIYF
D gene: -; clone size: -; V gene: TRBV2; J gene: TRBJ1-1; CDR3 DNA: TGTGCCAGCACCGCCGGGACACATAAGATGAACACTGAAGCTTTCTTT; CDR3 protein: CASTAGTHKMNTEAFF
D gene: -; clone size: once; V gene: TRBV11-2; J gene: TRBJ2-1; CDR3 DNA: TGTGCCAGCAGCTTGGCCCTCTACAATGAGCAGTTCTTC; CDR3 protein: CASSLALYNEQFF
D gene: -; clone size: -; V gene: TRBV4-1; J gene: TRBJ2-7; CDR3 DNA: TGCGCCAGCAGCCATTTAGCGTCGAGCTCCTACGAGCAGTACTTC; CDR3 protein: CASSHLASSSYEQYF
D gene: TRBD1; clone size: -; V gene: TRBV6-5; J gene: TRBJ2-5; CDR3 DNA: TGTGCCAGCAGAACTCAGGGGGCGGGGACCCAGTACTTC; CDR3 protein: CASRTQGAGTQYF
D gene: TRBD1; clone size: -; V gene: TRBV27; J gene: TRBJ1-5; CDR3 DNA: TGTGCCAGCAGTCCATTAGGGACAGGAGTCAATCAGCCCCAGCATTTT; CDR3 protein: CASSPLGTGVNQPQHF
D gene: -; clone size: -; V gene: TRBV9; J gene: TRBJ2-3; CDR3 DNA: TGTGCCAGCAGCGTCAGCCCCAGAGAGGGGTATCTAGATACGCAGTATTTT; CDR3 protein: CASSVSPREGYLDTQYF
D gene: -; clone size: -; V gene: TRBV20-1; J gene: TRBJ1-1; CDR3 DNA: TGCAGTGCTAGCGCTTCGACTGAAGCTTTCTTT; CDR3 protein: CSASASTEAFF
D gene: TRBD1; clone size: once; V gene: TRBV5-1; J gene: TRBJ1-3; CDR3 DNA: TGCGCCAGCAGCTTATCGACAGGGATAGGAAACACCATATATTTT; CDR3 protein: CASSLSTGIGNTIYF
D gene: -; clone size: -; V gene: TRBV2; J gene: TRBJ1-5; CDR3 DNA: TGTGCCAGCAAGGGCAGGGGTGAACAGCCCCAGCATTTT; CDR3 protein: CASKGRGEQPQHF
D gene: -; clone size: -; V gene: TRBV18; J gene: TRBJ2-5; CDR3 DNA: TGTGCCAGCTCACCACTGGCCGAAGAGACCCAGTACTTC; CDR3 protein: CASSPLAEETQYF
D gene: -; clone size: -; V gene: TRBV7-3; J gene: TRBJ2-1; CDR3 DNA: TGTGCCAGCAGCTTAACGTGGGGGAATGAGCAGTTCTTC; CDR3 protein: CASSLTWGNEQFF
D gene: TRBD2; clone size: -; V gene: TRBV5-4; J gene: TRBJ2-5; CDR3 DNA: TGTGCCAGCACCCCCATTCCTTGGCGGGAGGGCCGAGAGACCCAGTACTTC; CDR3 protein: CASTPIPWREGRETQYF
D gene: TRBD1; clone size: -; V gene: TRBV14; J gene: TRBJ2-7; CDR3 DNA: TGTGCCAGCAGCCAAAAAGGGGACAGGCCCAAGCACTACGAGCAGTACTTC; CDR3 protein: CASSQKGDRPKHYEQYF
D gene: -; clone size: -; V gene: TRBV7-9; J gene: TRBJ1-5; CDR3 DNA: TGTGCCAGCAGCCTCCCGGGTCAGCCCCAGCATTTT; CDR3 protein: CASSLPGQPQHF
D gene: -; clone size: -; V gene: TRBV19; J gene: TRBJ1-5; CDR3 DNA: TGTGCCAGTAGGGGGGGAGATTATAGCAATCAGCCCCAGCATTTT; CDR3 protein: CASRGGDYSNQPQHF
D gene: -; clone size: -; V gene: TRBV3-1/TRBV3-2; J gene: TRBJ2-7; CDR3 DNA: TGTGCCAGCAGCCATTCAGTATACGAGCAGTACTTC; CDR3 protein: CASSHSVYEQYF
D gene: -; clone size: -; V gene: TRBV11-2; J gene: TRBJ2-2; CDR3 DNA: TGTGCCAGCAGCTTAGATGACAGGACTCCGCCCGGGGAGCTGTTTTTT; CDR3 protein: CASSLDDRTPPGELFF
D gene: -; clone size: -; V gene: TRBV4-1; J gene: TRBJ1-2; CDR3 DNA: TGCGCCAGCAGCCAACAGGGTGGGTATGGCTACACCTTC; CDR3 protein: CASSQQGGYGYTF
D gene: -; clone size: -; V gene: TRBV19; J gene: TRBJ2-1; CDR3 DNA: TGTGCCAGTAGTATATCCGGGAGTTCGTACAATGAGCAGTTCTTC; CDR3 protein: CASSISGSSYNEQFF
D gene: -; clone size: -; V gene: TRBV18; J gene: TRBJ1-2; CDR3 DNA: TGTGCCAGCTCACCTAATGGGGAAGGGAAGTATGGCTACACCTTC; CDR3 protein: CASSPNGEGKYGYTF
D gene: TRBD1; clone size: -; V gene: TRBV7-9; J gene: TRBJ1-4; CDR3 DNA: TGTGCCAGCAGCCGATTTGGGACAGGGGATGCAACTAATGAAAAACTGTTTTTT; CDR3 protein: CASSRFGTGDATNEKLFF
D gene: -; clone size: -; V gene: TRBV10-3; J gene: TRBJ1-2; CDR3 DNA: TGTGCCATCAGTGGCCAGGGCTATGGCTACACCTTC; CDR3 protein: CAISGQGYGYTF